The source of this T cell receptor beta chain is a study of a mutant IDH1 vaccine in newly diagnosed glioma. Turning to the study itself: Following radiotherapy alone, or alongside temozolomide cycles, vaccination was started after an interval of 4-6 weeks. Those enrolled had earlier been treated with radiotherapy, temozolomide, or both, mostly both.

Only in-frame clones appear in the TCRdb table, and some are missing; sequencing was by immunoSEQ multiplex PCR. Altogether fewer than 45,000 clones are present, 84% being singletons, with the ten largest covering 2% to 2.5%. Turning to this clone: Its antigen is still unknown.

The time point is: week 11, during vaccination. Every vaccine dose comprised 300 ug of mutant IDH1 20-mer peptide plus topical imiquimod. Patients carried new grade 3 or 4 IDH1-mutant astrocytomas lacking nuclear ATRX. The CDR3 consists of 13 residues. CDR1 and CDR2 from the germline V gene are KGHSH and LQKENI. J gave up 3 bases and V 8 bases, and 7 bases lay outside the gene matches. This receptor was taken from a man between 40 and 49 years old with glioma. The chain combines TRBV18 with TRBJ2-7, with 7 bases identical to TRBD2. Sequencing was performed on PBMCs, taken from a glioma patient whose treatment included an IDH1 peptide vaccine. This chain's CDR3 is CASRGAGNYEQYF. The CDR3 DNA follows: TGTGCCAGCCGCGGAGCGGGGAACTACGAGCAGTACTTC.